Listed here is a single T cell receptor beta chain. The identical CDR3 is also encoded by other nucleotide sequences in the sample. The sample is drawn from a study of blood T cell repertoires in COVID-19. Study information: COVID-19 samples from acute and convalescent phases originated in the United States, Italy and Spain. In each case, the material was cDNA or gDNA derived from T cells, B-cell-depleted T cells, or PBMCs.

Losses at the gene ends were 6 bases for V and 4 bases for J; bases not matched to a gene: 6. The germline V gene encodes CDR1 MDHEN and CDR2 SYDVKM. This CDR3 region has 14 residues. Libraries were prepared by immunoSEQ multiplex PCR; TCRdb keeps only in-frame clonotypes and omits some of them. The repertoire holds more than 200,000 clones, with about four fifths as singletons. The chain carries TRBV28 and TRBJ2-7, with TRBD2 identical over 10 bases. The sequence was collected from a woman at least 80 years old with acute or convalescent COVID-19. Sequencing was done on a sample of peripheral blood. The CDR3 here is CASSTPSGRYEQYF. CDR3 sequence (DNA): TGTGCCAGCAGCACTCCTAGCGGGAGATACGAGCAGTACTTC. The variable domain in full, with the rest retrieved from reference TRBV28 and TRBJ2-7, is DVKVTQSSRYLVKRTGEKVFLECVQDMDHENMFWYRQDPGLGLRLIYFSYDVKMKEKGDIPEGYSVSREKKERFSLILESASTNQTSMYLCASSTPSGRYEQYFGPGTRLTVT.